The present entry profiles one T cell receptor (beta chain) with its context. The antigen is not known. These data originate in a study of beta chain features in type 1 diabetes. The CDR3 contains 13 residues. Per germline, CDR1 LNHDA and CDR2 SQIVND (reference sequence). V shed 7 bases, J shed 4 bases, and the junction held 6 bases outside the gene matches. Overall study findings and caveats: The study found fewer insertions and more deletions at VDJ junctions in type 1 diabetes patients.

The investigators reverse transcribed all of the isolated RNA, so they sequenced expressed TCRB transcripts. The data were produced by immunoSEQ multiplex PCR, yet TCRdb's version contains in-frame clones alone and is incomplete. The sample includes 350,000 or so clones, 15% to 20% of them seen just once. The TCR originated in a woman between 18 and 30 years old in good health. Sequenced input: naive CD4+ T cells from blood. The chain employs TRBV19 and TRBJ1-2; 7 bases fit TRBD1. The CDR3 is CASNRDRGYGYTF. The CDR3 region has the DNA TGTGCCAGTAATAGGGACAGAGGCTATGGCTACACCTTC. The whole variable domain, filled in from reference TRBV19 and TRBJ1-2, reads DGGITQSPKYLFRKEGQNVTLSCEQNLNHDAMYWYRQDPGQGLRLIYYSQIVNDFQKGDIAEGYSVSREKKESFPLTVTSAQKNPTAFYLCASNRDRGYGYTFGSGTRLTVV.